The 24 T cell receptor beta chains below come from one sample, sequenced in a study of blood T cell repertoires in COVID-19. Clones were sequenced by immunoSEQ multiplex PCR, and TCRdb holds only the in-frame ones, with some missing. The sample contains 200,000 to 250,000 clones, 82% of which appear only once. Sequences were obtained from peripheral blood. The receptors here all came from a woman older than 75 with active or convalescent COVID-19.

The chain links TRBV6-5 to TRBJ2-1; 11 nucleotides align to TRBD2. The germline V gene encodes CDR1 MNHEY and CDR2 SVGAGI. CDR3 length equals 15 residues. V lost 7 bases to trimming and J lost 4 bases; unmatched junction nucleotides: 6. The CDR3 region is CASTPTSGVYNEQFF. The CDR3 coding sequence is TGTGCCAGCACTCCGACTAGCGGGGTGTACAATGAGCAGTTCTTC.

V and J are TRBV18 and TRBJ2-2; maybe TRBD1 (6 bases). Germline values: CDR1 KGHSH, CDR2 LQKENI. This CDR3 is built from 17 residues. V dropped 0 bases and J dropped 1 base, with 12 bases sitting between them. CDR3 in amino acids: CASSPPNRVGNTGELFF. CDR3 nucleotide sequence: TGTGCCAGCTCACCACCAAACAGGGTTGGGAACACCGGGGAGCTGTTTTTT. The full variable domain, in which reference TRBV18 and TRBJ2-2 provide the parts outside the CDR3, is NAGVMQNPRHLVRRRGQEARLRCSPMKGHSHVYWYRQLPEEGLKFMVYLQKENIIDESGMPKERFSAEFPKEGPSILRIQQVVRGDSAAYFCASSPPNRVGNTGELFFGEGSRLTVL.

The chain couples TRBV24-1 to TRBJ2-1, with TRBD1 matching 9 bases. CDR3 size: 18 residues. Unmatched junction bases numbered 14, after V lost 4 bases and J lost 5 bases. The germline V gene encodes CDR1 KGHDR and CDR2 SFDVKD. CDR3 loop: CATSETGQGQSRNNEQFF. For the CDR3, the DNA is TGTGCCACCAGTGAAACGGGACAGGGACAATCCCGGAACAATGAGCAGTTCTTC.

This CDR3 is CAWQKAGTLEETQYF. The DNA for the CDR3 is TGTGCCTGGCAAAAAGCCGGGACATTGGAAGAGACCCAGTACTTC. J is TRBJ2-5 and V is TRBV30, with D possibly TRBD1 on 6 matching bases. Trimming left V 5 bases short and J 3 bases short, with 19 bases between. Germline CDR1 reads GTSNPN; CDR2 reads SVGIG (reference sequence). CDR3 length: 15 amino acids.

The CDR3 reads CASSPYSTGDPYGYTF. The CDR3 DNA reads TGCGCCAGCAGCCCCTACTCGACAGGGGACCCCTATGGCTACACCTTC. J is TRBJ1-2 and V is TRBV5-1; 8 nucleotides align to TRBD1. Trimming removed 4 bases from V and 4 bases from J; junction bases left unmatched: 12. CDR1 is SGHRS, CDR2 YFSETQ, per germline. The CDR3 loop spans 16 amino acids.

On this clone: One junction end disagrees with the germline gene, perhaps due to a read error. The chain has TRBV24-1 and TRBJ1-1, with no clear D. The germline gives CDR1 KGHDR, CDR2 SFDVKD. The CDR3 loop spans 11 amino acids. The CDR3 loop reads CATRGDVEKVF. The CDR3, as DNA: TGTGCCACCAGGGGAGACGTGGAAAAGGTCTTT.

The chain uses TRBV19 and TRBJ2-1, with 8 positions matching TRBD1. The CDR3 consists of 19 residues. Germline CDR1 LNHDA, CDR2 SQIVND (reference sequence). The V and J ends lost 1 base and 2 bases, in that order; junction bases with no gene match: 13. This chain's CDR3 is CASSIVTGVLRAPYNEQFF. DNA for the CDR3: TGTGCCAGTAGTATAGTGACAGGGGTCCTAAGGGCACCCTACAATGAGCAGTTCTTC.

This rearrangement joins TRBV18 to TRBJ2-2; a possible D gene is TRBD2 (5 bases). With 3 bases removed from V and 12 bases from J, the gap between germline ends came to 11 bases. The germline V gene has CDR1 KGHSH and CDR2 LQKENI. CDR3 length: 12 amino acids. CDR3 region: CASSPRREKLFF. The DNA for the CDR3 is TGTGCCAGCTCACCGCGCCGGGAAAAGCTGTTTTTT.

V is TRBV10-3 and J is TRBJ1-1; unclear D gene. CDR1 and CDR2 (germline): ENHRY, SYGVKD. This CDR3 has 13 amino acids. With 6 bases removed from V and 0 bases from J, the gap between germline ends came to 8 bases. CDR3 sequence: CAISGMMNTEAFF. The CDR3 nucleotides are TGTGCCATCAGCGGGATGATGAACACTGAAGCTTTCTTT.

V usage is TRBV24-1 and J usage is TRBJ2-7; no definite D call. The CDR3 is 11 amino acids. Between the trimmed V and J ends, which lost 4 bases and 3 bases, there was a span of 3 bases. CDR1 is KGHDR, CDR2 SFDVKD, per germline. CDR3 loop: CATSDYYEQYF. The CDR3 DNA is TGTGCCACCAGTGACTACTACGAGCAGTACTTC.

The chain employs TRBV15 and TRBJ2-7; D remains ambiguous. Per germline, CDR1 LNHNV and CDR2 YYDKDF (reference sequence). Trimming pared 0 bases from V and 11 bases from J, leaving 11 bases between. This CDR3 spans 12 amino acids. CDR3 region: CATSRDRGDKYF. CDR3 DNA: TGTGCCACCAGCAGAGATCGTGGCGACAAGTACTTC.

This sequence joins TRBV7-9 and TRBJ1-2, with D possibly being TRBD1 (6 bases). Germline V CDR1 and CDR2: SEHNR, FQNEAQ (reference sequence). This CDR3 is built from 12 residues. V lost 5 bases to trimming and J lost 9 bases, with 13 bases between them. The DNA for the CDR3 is TGTGCCAGCAGCGAGGAACAGGGTCGCTACACCTTC. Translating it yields CASSEEQGRYTF.

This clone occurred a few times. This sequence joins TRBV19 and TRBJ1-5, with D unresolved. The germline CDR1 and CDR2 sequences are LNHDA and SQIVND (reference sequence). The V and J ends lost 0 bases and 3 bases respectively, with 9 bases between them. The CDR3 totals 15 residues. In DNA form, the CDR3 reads TGTGCCAGTAGTATAGAAGCCGTATCCAATCAGCCCCAGCATTTT. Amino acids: CASSIEAVSNQPQHF.

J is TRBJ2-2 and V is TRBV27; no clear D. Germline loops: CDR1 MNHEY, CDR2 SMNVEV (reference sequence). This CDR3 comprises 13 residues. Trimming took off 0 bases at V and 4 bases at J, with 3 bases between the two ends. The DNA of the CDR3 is TGTGCCAGCAGTTTATCCGGCACCGGGGAGCTGTTTTTT. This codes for CASSLSGTGELFF.

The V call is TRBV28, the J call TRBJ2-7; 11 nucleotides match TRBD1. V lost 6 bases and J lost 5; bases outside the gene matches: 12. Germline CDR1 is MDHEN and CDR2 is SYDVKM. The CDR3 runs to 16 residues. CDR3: CASSGQGAYGGHEQYF. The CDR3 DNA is TGTGCCAGCAGCGGACAGGGGGCGTATGGGGGGCACGAGCAGTACTTC.

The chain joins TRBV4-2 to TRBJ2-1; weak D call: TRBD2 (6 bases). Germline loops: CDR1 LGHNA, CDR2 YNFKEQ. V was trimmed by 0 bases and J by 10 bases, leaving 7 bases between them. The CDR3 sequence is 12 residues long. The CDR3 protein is CASSQEEGEQFF. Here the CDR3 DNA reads TGTGCCAGCAGCCAAGAGGAGGGCGAGCAGTTCTTC.

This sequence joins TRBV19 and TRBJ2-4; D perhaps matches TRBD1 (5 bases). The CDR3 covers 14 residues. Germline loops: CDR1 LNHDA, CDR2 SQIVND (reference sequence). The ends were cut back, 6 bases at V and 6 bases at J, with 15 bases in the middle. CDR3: CASSDSSGGNIQYF. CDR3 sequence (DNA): TGTGCCAGTAGCGACAGTTCCGGTGGAAACATTCAGTACTTC.

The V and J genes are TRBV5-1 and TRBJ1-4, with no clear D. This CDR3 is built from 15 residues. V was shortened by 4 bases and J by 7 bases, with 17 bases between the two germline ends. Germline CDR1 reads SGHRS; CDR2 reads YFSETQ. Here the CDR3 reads CASSPAGSYLEKLFF. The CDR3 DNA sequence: TGCGCCAGCAGCCCTGCCGGGAGTTACCTTGAAAAACTGTTTTTT. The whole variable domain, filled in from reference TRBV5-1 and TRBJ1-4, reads KAGVTQTPRYLIKTRGQQVTLSCSPISGHRSVSWYQQTPGQGLQFLFEYFSETQRNKGNFPGRFSGRQFSNSRSEMNVSTLELGDSALYLCASSPAGSYLEKLFFGSGTQLSVL.

The DNA of the CDR3 is TGTGCCAGCAGTTACTCGGATCGGGGAAACACTGAAGCTTTCTTT. Protein sequence: CASSYSDRGNTEAFF. This sequence joins TRBV6-6 and TRBJ1-1; D is uncertain. The V end was cut by 0 bases, the J end by 2 bases, with 10 bases between. The CDR3 spans 15 residues. Germline loops: CDR1 MNHNY, CDR2 SVGAGI (reference sequence).

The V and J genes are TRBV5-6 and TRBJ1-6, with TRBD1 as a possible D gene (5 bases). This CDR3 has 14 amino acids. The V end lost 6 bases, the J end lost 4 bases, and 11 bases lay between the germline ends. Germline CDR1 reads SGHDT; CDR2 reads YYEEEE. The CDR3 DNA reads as TGTGCCAGCACCGACAGAGGATATAATTCACCCCTCCACTTT. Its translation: CASTDRGYNSPLHF. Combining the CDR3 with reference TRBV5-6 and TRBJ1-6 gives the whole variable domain DAGVTQSPTHLIKTRGQQVTLRCSPKSGHDTVSWYQQALGQGPQFIFQYYEEEERQRGNFPDRFSGHQFPNYSSELNVNALLLGDSALYLCASTDRGYNSPLHFGNGTRLTVT.

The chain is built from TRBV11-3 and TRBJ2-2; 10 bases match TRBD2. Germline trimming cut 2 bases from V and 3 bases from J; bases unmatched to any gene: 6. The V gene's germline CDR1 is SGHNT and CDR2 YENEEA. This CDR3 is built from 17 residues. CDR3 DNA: TGTGCCAGCAGCTTAAATCTCCTAGCGGGGGACACCGGGGAGCTGTTTTTT. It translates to CASSLNLLAGDTGELFF.

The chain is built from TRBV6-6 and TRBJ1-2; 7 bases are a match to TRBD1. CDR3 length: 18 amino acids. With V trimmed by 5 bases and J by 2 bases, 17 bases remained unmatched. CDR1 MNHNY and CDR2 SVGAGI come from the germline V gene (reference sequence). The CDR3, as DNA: TGTGCCAGCAGTCCGATGCCCCCGGGACAGCGTCCGAACTATGGCTACACCTTC. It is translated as CASSPMPPGQRPNYGYTF.

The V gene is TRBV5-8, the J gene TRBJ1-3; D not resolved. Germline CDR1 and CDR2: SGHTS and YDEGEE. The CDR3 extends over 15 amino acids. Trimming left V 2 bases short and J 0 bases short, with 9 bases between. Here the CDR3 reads CASSFGMSSGNTIYF. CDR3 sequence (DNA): TGTGCCAGCAGCTTTGGTATGAGCTCTGGAAACACCATATATTTT.

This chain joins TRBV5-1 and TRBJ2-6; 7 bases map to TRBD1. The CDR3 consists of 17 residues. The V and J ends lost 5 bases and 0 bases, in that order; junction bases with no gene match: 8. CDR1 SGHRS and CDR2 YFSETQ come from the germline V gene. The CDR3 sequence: CASSRQGYISGANVLTF. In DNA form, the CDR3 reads TGCGCCAGCAGTCGACAGGGATATATCTCTGGGGCCAACGTCCTGACTTTC. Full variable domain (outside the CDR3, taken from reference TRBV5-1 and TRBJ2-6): KAGVTQTPRYLIKTRGQQVTLSCSPISGHRSVSWYQQTPGQGLQFLFEYFSETQRNKGNFPGRFSGRQFSNSRSEMNVSTLELGDSALYLCASSRQGYISGANVLTFGAGSRLTVL.